This T cell receptor beta chain derives from a study of response to subunit inactivated influenza vaccine. Study-wide results and limits: Authors suggested seasonal influenza vaccinations each recruit few new T cells.

TCRdb recomputed calls from the RT-PCR reads with MiXCR, one row per CDR3 protein. The table includes 150,000 or so distinct CDR3 sequences, around 10% detected once. The ends were cut back, 3 bases at V and 12 bases at J, with 23 bases in the middle. The CDR3 contains 16 residues. The V gene's germline CDR1 is KGHDR and CDR2 SFDVKD. This clonotype was detected only a few times. As yet, its antigen is unknown. The rearrangement uses TRBV24-1 and TRBJ2-1; D possibly corresponds to TRBD2 (6 bases). This TCR came from a man between 50 and 75 years old who received an inactivated influenza vaccine. This specimen consisted of CD8+ T cells sorted from PBMCs, obtained roughly 24 months after vaccination. The CDR3 is CATSDPSTRFHSLQFF. The CDR3 nucleotides read TGTGCCACCAGTGATCCCTCGACTAGATTCCATTCCCTGCAGTTCTTC.